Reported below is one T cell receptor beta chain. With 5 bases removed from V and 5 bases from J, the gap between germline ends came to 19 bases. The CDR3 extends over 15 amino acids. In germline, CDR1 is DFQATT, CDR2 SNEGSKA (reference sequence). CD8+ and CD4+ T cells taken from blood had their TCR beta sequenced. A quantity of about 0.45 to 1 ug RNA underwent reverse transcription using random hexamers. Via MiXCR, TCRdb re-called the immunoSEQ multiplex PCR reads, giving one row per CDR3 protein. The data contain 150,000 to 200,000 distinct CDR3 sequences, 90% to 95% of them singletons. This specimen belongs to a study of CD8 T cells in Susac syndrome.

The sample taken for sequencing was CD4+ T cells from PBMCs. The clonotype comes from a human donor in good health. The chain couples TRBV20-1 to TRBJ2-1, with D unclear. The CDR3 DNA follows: TGCAGTGCTGCGGATGGGCAGGCCATCGACAATGAGCAGTTCTTC. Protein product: CSAADGQAIDNEQFF.